This TCR beta chain was sequenced in a study of cytomegalovirus exposure and HLA in healthy donors. The PCR employed 60 Vbeta primers together with 13 Jbeta primers. The protocol was immunoSEQ multiplex PCR, while the TCRdb copy is restricted to in-frame clones and leaves out a portion. Its table lists about 110,000 clones. Germline CDR1 and CDR2: SGHTA and FQGTGA. The CDR3 contains 19 residues. V shed 5 bases and J 3 bases; nucleotides not matched to a gene: 13. Study-level findings and limits: What a later analysis showed was that several of the most significant clusters appeared linked to common viral pathogens. Sequencing likely caused a cluster of highly shared sequence variants.

For this clone: The antigen remains unidentified.

This chain joins TRBV7-3 and TRBJ2-3, with 14 bases identical to TRBD2. The sequence came from a man between 25 and 39 years old in good health and CMV-seronegative. The specimen was PBMCs. The CDR3 DNA sequence: TGTGCCAGCAGCCGCGGACTAGCGGGGGGCCCAACCCTGACAGATACGCAGTATTTT. This gives the protein CASSRGLAGGPTLTDTQYF.